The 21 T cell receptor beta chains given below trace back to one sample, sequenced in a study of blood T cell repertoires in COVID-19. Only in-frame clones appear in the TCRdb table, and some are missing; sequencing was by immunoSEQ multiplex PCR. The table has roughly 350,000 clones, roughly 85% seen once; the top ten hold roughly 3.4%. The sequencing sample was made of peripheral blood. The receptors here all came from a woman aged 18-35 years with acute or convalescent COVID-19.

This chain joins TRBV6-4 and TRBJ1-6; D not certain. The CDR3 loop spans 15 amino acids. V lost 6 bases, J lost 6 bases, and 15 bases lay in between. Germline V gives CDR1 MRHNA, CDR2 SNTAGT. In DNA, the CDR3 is TGTGCCAGCAGCGAAGGATTTTCGGGTAATTCACCCCTCCACTTT. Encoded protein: CASSEGFSGNSPLHF.

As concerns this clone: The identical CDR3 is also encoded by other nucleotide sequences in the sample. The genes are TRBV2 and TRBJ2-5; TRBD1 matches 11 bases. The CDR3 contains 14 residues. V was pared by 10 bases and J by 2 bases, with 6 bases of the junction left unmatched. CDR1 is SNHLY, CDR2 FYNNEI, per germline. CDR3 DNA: TGTGCCACCAGCCGGGACAGGGGGCAAGAGACCCAGTACTTC. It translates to CATSRDRGQETQYF. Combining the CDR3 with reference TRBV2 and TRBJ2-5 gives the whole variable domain EPEVTQTPSHQVTQMGQEVILRCVPISNHLYFYWYRQILGQKVEFLVSFYNNEISEKSEIFDDQFSVERPDGSNFTLKIRSTKLEDSAMYFCATSRDRGQETQYFGPGTRLLVL.

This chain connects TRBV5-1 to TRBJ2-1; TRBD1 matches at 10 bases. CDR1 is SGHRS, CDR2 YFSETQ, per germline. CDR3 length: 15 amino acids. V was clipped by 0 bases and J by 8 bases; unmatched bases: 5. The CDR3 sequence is CASSLETGGPYEQFF. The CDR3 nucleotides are TGCGCCAGCAGCTTGGAGACAGGGGGCCCTTATGAGCAGTTCTTC.

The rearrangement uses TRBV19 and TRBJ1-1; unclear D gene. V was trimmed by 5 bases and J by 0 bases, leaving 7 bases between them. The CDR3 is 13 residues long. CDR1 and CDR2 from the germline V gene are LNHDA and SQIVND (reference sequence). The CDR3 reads CASSSGMNTEAFF. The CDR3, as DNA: TGTGCCAGTAGTTCGGGGATGAACACTGAAGCTTTCTTT.

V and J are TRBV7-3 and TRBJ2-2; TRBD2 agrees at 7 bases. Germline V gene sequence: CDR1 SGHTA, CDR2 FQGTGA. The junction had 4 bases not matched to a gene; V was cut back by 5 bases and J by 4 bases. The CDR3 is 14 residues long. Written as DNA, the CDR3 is TGTGCCAGCAGCCCATCGGGGGGCACCGGGGAGCTGTTTTTT. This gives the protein CASSPSGGTGELFF. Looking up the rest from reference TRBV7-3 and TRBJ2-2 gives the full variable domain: GAGVSQTPSNKVTEKGKYVELRCDPISGHTALYWYRQSLGQGPEFLIYFQGTGAADDSGLPNDRFFAVRPEGSVSTLKIQRTERGDSAVYLCASSPSGGTGELFFGEGSRLTVL.

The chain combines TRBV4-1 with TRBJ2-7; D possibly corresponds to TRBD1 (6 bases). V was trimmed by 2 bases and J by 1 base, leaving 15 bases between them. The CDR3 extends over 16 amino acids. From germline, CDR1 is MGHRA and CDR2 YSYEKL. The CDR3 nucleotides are TGCGCCAGCAGCCAACCTCGCAGGGGAAGTTCCTACGAGCAGTACTTC. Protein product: CASSQPRRGSSYEQYF.

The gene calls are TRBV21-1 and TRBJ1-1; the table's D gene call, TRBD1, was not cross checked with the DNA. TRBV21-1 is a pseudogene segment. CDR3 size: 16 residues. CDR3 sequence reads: CASNPYLQGAHTEAFF. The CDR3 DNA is TGTGCCAGCAACCCATACCTACAGGGGGCGCACACTGAAGCTTTCTTT.

The CDR3: CASSGRQSSGNTIYF. Written as DNA, the CDR3 is TGTGCCAGCAGCGGACGACAGAGCTCTGGAAACACCATATATTTT. The gene calls are TRBV21-1 and TRBJ1-3; TRBD1 is the table's D call and was not checked against the DNA. TRBV21-1 is deemed a pseudogene. The length of the CDR3 is 15 residues.

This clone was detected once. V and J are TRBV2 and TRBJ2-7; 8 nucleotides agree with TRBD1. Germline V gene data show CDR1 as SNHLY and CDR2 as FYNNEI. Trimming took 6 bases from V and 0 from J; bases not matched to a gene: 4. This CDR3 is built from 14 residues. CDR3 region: CASSKTGVSYEQYF. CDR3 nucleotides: TGTGCCAGCAGCAAGACAGGGGTCTCCTACGAGCAGTACTTC.

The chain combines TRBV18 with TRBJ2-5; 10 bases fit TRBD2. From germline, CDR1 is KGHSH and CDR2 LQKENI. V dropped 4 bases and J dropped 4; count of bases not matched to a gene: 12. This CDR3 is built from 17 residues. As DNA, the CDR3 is TGTGCCAGCTCACGGTCTAGCGGGGGCCTAATAGGAGAGACCCAGTACTTC. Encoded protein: CASSRSSGGLIGETQYF.

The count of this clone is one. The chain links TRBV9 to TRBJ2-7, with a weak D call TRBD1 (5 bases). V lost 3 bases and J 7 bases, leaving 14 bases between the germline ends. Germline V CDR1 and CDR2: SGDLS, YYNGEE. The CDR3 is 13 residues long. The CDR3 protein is CASSAPGSGEQYF. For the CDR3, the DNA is TGTGCCAGCAGCGCGCCAGGGTCAGGGGAGCAGTACTTC.

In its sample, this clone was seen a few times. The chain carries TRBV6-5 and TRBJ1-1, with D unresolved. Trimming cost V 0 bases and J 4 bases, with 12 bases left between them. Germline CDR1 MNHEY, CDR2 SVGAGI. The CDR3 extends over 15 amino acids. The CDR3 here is CASSYSPGMGTEAFF. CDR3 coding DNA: TGTGCCAGCAGTTACTCCCCGGGAATGGGCACTGAAGCTTTCTTT.

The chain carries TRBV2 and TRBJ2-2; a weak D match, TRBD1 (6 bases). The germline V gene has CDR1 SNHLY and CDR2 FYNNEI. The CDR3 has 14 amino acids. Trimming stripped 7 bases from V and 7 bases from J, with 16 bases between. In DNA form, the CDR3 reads TGTGCCAGCAACGAACCCCAGGGGAACGGGGAGCTGTTTTTT. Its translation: CASNEPQGNGELFF.

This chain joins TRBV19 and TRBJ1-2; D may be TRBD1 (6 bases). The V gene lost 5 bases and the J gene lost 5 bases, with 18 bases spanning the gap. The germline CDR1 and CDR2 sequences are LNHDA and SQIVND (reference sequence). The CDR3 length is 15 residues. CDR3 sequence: CASSPEGGARYGYTF. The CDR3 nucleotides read TGTGCCAGTAGTCCAGAGGGGGGGGCGCGGTATGGCTACACCTTC.

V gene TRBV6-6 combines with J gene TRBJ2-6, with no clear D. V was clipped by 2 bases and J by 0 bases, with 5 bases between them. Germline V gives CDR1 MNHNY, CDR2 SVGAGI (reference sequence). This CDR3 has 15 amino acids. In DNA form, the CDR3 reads TGTGCCAGCAGTTACGCCAGCTCTGGGGCCAACGTCCTGACTTTC. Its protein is CASSYASSGANVLTF.

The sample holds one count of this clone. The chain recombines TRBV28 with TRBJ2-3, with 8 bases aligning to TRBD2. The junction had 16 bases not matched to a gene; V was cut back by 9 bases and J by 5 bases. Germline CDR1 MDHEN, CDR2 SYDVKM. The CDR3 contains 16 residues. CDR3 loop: CASTYLPGTSGDTQYF. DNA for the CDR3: TGTGCCAGTACCTACCTCCCCGGGACTAGTGGAGATACGCAGTATTTT.

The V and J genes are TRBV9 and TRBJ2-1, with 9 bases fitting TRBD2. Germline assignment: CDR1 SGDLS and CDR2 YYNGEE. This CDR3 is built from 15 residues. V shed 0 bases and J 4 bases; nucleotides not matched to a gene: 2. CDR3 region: CASSVDLAGYNEQFF. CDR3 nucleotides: TGTGCCAGCAGCGTAGATCTAGCGGGATACAATGAGCAGTTCTTC.

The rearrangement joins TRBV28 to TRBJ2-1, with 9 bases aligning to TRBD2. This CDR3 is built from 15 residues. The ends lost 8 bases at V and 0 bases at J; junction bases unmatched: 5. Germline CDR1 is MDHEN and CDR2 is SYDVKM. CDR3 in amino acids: CASCGGASSYNEQFF. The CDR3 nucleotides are TGTGCCAGCTGCGGGGGGGCAAGCTCCTACAATGAGCAGTTCTTC.

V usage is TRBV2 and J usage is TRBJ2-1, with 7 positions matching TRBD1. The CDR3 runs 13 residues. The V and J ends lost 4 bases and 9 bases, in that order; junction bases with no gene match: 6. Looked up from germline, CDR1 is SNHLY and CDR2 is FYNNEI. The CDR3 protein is CASSGAGGSEQFF. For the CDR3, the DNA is TGTGCCAGCAGTGGGGCAGGGGGAAGTGAGCAGTTCTTC.

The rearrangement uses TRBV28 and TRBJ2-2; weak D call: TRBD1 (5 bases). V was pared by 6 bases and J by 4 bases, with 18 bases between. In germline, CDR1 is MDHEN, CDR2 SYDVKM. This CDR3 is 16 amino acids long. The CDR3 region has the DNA TGTGCCAGCAGCCCCCCCAGGGTCGGTGGCACCGGGGAGCTGTTTTTT. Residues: CASSPPRVGGTGELFF.

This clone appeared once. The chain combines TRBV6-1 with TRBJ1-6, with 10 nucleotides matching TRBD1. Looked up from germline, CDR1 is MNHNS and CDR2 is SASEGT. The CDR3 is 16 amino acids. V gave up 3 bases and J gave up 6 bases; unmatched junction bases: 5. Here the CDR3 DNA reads TGTGCCAGCAGTGAGGGACAGGGGACACGTAATTCACCCCTCCACTTT. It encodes CASSEGQGTRNSPLHF.